The 19 T cell receptor beta chains in this list originate from one sample, sequenced in a study of blood T cell repertoires in COVID-19 (dated by TCRdb to the early 2020s). The protocol used for the library was the immunoSEQ multiplex PCR assay. TCRdb retrieved this table from immuneACCESS and kept in-frame rearrangements only. Not all clones are present; in checked studies, unresolved V genes account for under half, and no reason is known for the remainder. The sample records about 440,000 clones, 90% of which are singletons. More than 0.55% of the sample belongs to the ten largest clones. Material: PBMCs or T cells enriched from blood (not recorded which). The receptors were gathered from a man aged 18-30 years who had recovered from COVID-19.

The chain has TRBV3-1 (or the pseudogene TRBV3-2) and TRBJ1-1, with unresolved D. Trimming left V 1 base short and J 0 bases short, with 6 bases between. The CDR3 has 14 amino acids. Germline CDR1 and CDR2: LGHDT and YNNKEL (reference sequence). CDR3 region: CASSQAGLNTEAFF. Here the CDR3 DNA reads TGTGCCAGCAGCCAAGCGGGATTGAACACTGAAGCTTTCTTT.

This clone has only one observation. The genes are TRBV5-6 and TRBJ2-2; 9 nucleotides line up with TRBD2. The germline CDR1 and CDR2 sequences are SGHDT and YYEEEE. After removal of 3 bases from V and 3 bases from J, the junction contained 9 bases not matched to a gene. The length of the CDR3 is 17 residues. The CDR3 bases are TGTGCCAGCAGCTACTACCGGCGGGAGGGATACACCGGGGAGCTGTTTTTT. Protein product: CASSYYRREGYTGELFF. Drawing the rest from reference TRBV5-6 and TRBJ2-2, the complete variable domain is DAGVTQSPTHLIKTRGQQVTLRCSPKSGHDTVSWYQQALGQGPQFIFQYYEEEERQRGNFPDRFSGHQFPNYSSELNVNALLLGDSALYLCASSYYRREGYTGELFFGEGSRLTVL.

V is TRBV30 and J is TRBJ1-3; a possible D gene is TRBD1 (6 bases). Per germline, CDR1 GTSNPN and CDR2 SVGIG (reference sequence). CDR3 size: 13 residues. The CDR3 DNA reads as TGTGCTACAGCCGGGACAACAGGAAACACCATATATTTT. Its protein is CATAGTTGNTIYF.

The chain employs TRBV6-1 and TRBJ1-2; D perhaps matches TRBD1 (6 bases). Germline values: CDR1 MNHNS, CDR2 SASEGT. This CDR3 has 15 residues. V shed 2 bases and J shed 2 bases, with 12 bases lying between them. The chain's CDR3 is CASSETTGQNYGYTF. In DNA form, the CDR3 reads TGTGCCAGCAGTGAAACTACAGGGCAAAACTATGGCTACACCTTC.

The chain carries TRBV5-6 and TRBJ1-2, with TRBD1 matching over 8 bases. This CDR3 comprises 14 residues. Per germline, CDR1 SGHDT and CDR2 YYEEEE. Trimming removed 2 bases from V and 7 bases from J; junction bases left unmatched: 7. This CDR3 reads CASSFSRGRGGYTF. The CDR3 nucleotides read TGTGCCAGCAGCTTTTCCAGGGGGCGTGGTGGCTACACCTTC. Supplemented by reference TRBV5-6 and TRBJ1-2, the full variable domain reads DAGVTQSPTHLIKTRGQQVTLRCSPKSGHDTVSWYQQALGQGPQFIFQYYEEEERQRGNFPDRFSGHQFPNYSSELNVNALLLGDSALYLCASSFSRGRGGYTFGSGTRLTVV.

The J gene is TRBJ2-5, the V gene TRBV9; TRBD2 aligns across 9 bases. The CDR3 loop spans 15 amino acids. Germline lookup yields CDR1 SGDLS and CDR2 YYNGEE. V lost 2 bases to trimming and J lost 2 bases; unmatched junction nucleotides: 4. The CDR3 region has the DNA TGTGCCAGCAGCGTCGCTAGCGGGACTCAAGAGACCCAGTACTTC. Residues: CASSVASGTQETQYF. Drawing the rest from reference TRBV9 and TRBJ2-5, the complete variable domain is DSGVTQTPKHLITATGQRVTLRCSPRSGDLSVYWYQQSLDQGLQFLIQYYNGEERAKGNILERFSAQQFPDLHSELNLSSLELGDSALYFCASSVASGTQETQYFGPGTRLLVL.

The chain has TRBV19 and TRBJ1-1; D is possibly TRBD1 (5 bases). Germline assignment: CDR1 LNHDA and CDR2 SQIVND (reference sequence). The germline V and J ends were trimmed by 3 bases and 4 bases, with 15 bases remaining between them. The CDR3 spans 15 residues. The CDR3 loop reads CASSMGPRGSTEAFF. The CDR3 DNA reads as TGTGCCAGTAGTATGGGACCCCGCGGGAGCACTGAAGCTTTCTTT.

The chain links TRBV3-1 (or the pseudogene TRBV3-2) to TRBJ2-6, with 8 bases fitting TRBD2. This CDR3 has 20 residues. The V and J ends lost 4 bases and 3 bases, in that order; junction bases with no gene match: 17. CDR1 LGHDT and CDR2 YNNKEL come from the germline V gene (reference sequence). The CDR3: CASSPRGGSGVVGGANVLTF. Here the CDR3 DNA reads TGTGCCAGCAGCCCCCGAGGGGGTAGCGGGGTTGTGGGTGGGGCCAACGTCCTGACTTTC.

This clone occurred once. The chain has TRBV6-9 and TRBJ1-1; D gene ambiguous. V lost 3 bases to trimming and J lost 0 bases, with 14 bases between them. Per the germline V gene, CDR1 is MNHGY and CDR2 is SVAAGI. CDR3 length equals 16 residues. The CDR3 loop reads CASSYYPHRVNTEAFF. The CDR3 nucleotides read TGTGCCAGCAGTTACTACCCTCATCGAGTGAACACTGAAGCTTTCTTT.

The chain is built from TRBV19 and TRBJ1-2; no clear D. Germline lookup yields CDR1 LNHDA and CDR2 SQIVND (reference sequence). V was clipped by 5 bases and J by 7 bases, with 14 bases between them. The CDR3 is made up of 13 amino acids. The CDR3, as DNA: TGTGCCAGTAGTCTCTTTGAGGGATTTGGCTACACCTTC. This translates into CASSLFEGFGYTF.

J is TRBJ2-5 and V is TRBV10-2; 14 nucleotides agree with TRBD2. The CDR3 totals 20 residues. J lost 2 bases, V lost 2 bases, and 13 bases had no gene match. Germline loops: CDR1 WSHSY, CDR2 SAAADI. DNA for the CDR3: TGCGCCAGCAGTGAGGCACCTCGACTAGCGGGAGGGCCGAGGCAAGAGACCCAGTACTTC. This codes for CASSEAPRLAGGPRQETQYF.

V usage is TRBV4-1 and J usage is TRBJ2-2; the match to TRBD1 covers 8 bases. CDR3 length: 17 residues. The J segment lost 1 base and the V segment lost 1 base, leaving 5 bases of the junction unmatched. CDR1 is MGHRA, CDR2 YSYEKL, per germline. For the CDR3, the DNA is TGCGCCAGCAGCCAAGGGGGGACAGGTGGGAACACCGGGGAGCTGTTTTTT. It encodes CASSQGGTGGNTGELFF.

The chain has TRBV19 and TRBJ1-1; D is perhaps TRBD1 (6 bases). Germline values: CDR1 LNHDA, CDR2 SQIVND (reference sequence). CDR3 length: 13 amino acids. The ends were cut back, 6 bases at V and 3 bases at J, with 11 bases in the middle. The CDR3 sequence: CASSRKGDTEAFF. The CDR3, as DNA: TGTGCCAGTAGCCGTAAGGGGGACACTGAAGCTTTCTTT.

The V call is TRBV2, the J call TRBJ1-6, with D unclear. Trimming removed 8 bases from V and 5 bases from J, with 10 bases in between. From germline, CDR1 is SNHLY and CDR2 FYNNEI. The CDR3 is made up of 13 amino acids. The CDR3 region is CASAAGNNSPLHF. The CDR3 bases are TGTGCCAGCGCCGCGGGAAATAATTCACCCCTCCACTTT.

The V and J genes are TRBV30 and TRBJ1-5; TRBD1 might be the D (5 bases). CDR3 length: 12 residues. CDR1 GTSNPN and CDR2 SVGIG come from the germline V gene (reference sequence). Trimming took 5 bases from V and 6 from J, leaving 11 bases between them. CDR3 sequence reads: CAWDQGGQPQHF. CDR3 nucleotide sequence: TGTGCCTGGGATCAGGGCGGTCAGCCCCAGCATTTT.

The chain employs TRBV6-5 and TRBJ1-2; TRBD1 agrees at 8 bases. The CDR3 loop spans 14 amino acids. The germline CDR1 and CDR2 sequences are MNHEY and SVGAGI. The V and J ends lost 4 bases and 4 bases, in that order; junction bases with no gene match: 5. Here the CDR3 DNA reads TGTGCCAGCAGTTCGACAACAGGGGGCTATGGCTACACCTTC. Translating gives CASSSTTGGYGYTF.

The chain is built from TRBV2 and TRBJ2-2, with D possibly matching TRBD1 (5 bases). CDR1 and CDR2 (germline): SNHLY, FYNNEI. The CDR3 sequence is 16 residues long. The V end lost 0 bases, the J end lost 6 bases, and 14 bases lay between the germline ends. In nucleotides, the CDR3 is TGTGCCAGCAGTGAAGCAGGGCAGGGTGTAGCCGGGGAGCTGTTTTTT. It codes for CASSEAGQGVAGELFF.

The genes are TRBV14 and TRBJ2-7, with TRBD1 matching over 7 bases. Germline V gene lookup returns CDR1 SGHDN and CDR2 FVKESK. The length of the CDR3 is 13 residues. After removal of 3 bases from V and 3 bases from J, the junction contained 2 bases not matched to a gene. The CDR3 is CASSHAGGYEQYF. The CDR3 nucleotides read TGTGCCAGCAGCCACGCAGGGGGCTACGAGCAGTACTTC.

The chain recombines TRBV19 with TRBJ1-6, with a possible D match to TRBD1 (5 bases). The CDR3 contains 14 residues. The V and J ends lost 4 bases and 8 bases respectively, with 12 bases between them. CDR1 and CDR2 from the germline V gene are LNHDA and SQIVND (reference sequence). CDR3 bases: TGTGCCAGTAGTAGCCTGGGGGGAGATTCACCCCTCCACTTT. This translates into CASSSLGGDSPLHF. Full variable domain (remainder filled in from reference TRBV19 and TRBJ1-6): DGGITQSPKYLFRKEGQNVTLSCEQNLNHDAMYWYRQDPGQGLRLIYYSQIVNDFQKGDIAEGYSVSREKKESFPLTVTSAQKNPTAFYLCASSSLGGDSPLHFGNGTRLTVT.